This is a list of T cell receptor beta chains from one sample in a study of blood T cell repertoires in COVID-19. The data were produced by immunoSEQ multiplex PCR, yet TCRdb's version contains in-frame clones alone and is incomplete. The sample contains roughly 260,000 clones, about four fifths of which appear only once. Material for sequencing was PBMCs or T cells enriched from blood (not recorded which). The receptor source for this set is a middle-aged woman who had been exposed to COVID-19. Each CDR3 is given with its conserved first and last residue.

v_call	cdr3_length	j_call	cdr3_aa
TRBV6-5	15	TRBJ1-4	CASSPPPQGNEKLFF
TRBV6-5	12	TRBJ1-2	CASSLSGRGYTF
TRBV2	12	TRBJ1-6	CASSERGSPLHF
TRBV7-2	15	TRBJ2-1	CASSLVAGDYNEQFF
TRBV27	16	TRBJ2-7	CASRLSPGQGVEEQYF
TRBV5-1	13	TRBJ1-2	CASSKDSLDGYTF
TRBV3-1/TRBV3-2	16	TRBJ1-4	CASSPNTGFTNEKLFF
TRBV2	15	TRBJ1-1	CASSGTGVMNTEAFF
TRBV9	16	TRBJ2-3	CASSVKEGWGTDTQYF
TRBV6-5	15	TRBJ2-7	CASSYVQGAVYEQYF
TRBV24-1	16	TRBJ1-5	CATSGPGTGYEQPQHF
TRBV2	12	TRBJ1-1	CASRDMNTEAFF
TRBV12-5	16	TRBJ1-3	CASGLVLGISGNTIYF
TRBV7-8	13	TRBJ2-3	CASSPGTTDTQYF
TRBV28	13	TRBJ2-2	CASTSPITGELFF
TRBV27	14	TRBJ2-7	CASSLRQGIHEQYF